The 24 T cell receptor beta chains below were found in one sample sequenced in a study of shared clonotypes between healthy human individuals. Repertoires were generated with immunoSEQ multiplex PCR, while TCRdb's copy carries only in-frame clones and drops some. The data show some 2 million clones, with 95% seen just once and 0.1% to 0.15% held by the top ten. Source material: naive CD4+ T cells sorted from blood. This sample's subset: CD45RA+ positively selected. The receptor set was obtained from a man aged 18-30 years in good health.

The chain recombines TRBV11-2 with TRBJ1-1; D remains ambiguous. The V and J ends lost 1 base and 4 bases respectively, with 4 bases between them. The length of the CDR3 is 12 residues. Germline-derived CDR1 and CDR2 are SGHAT and FQNNGV. This chain's CDR3 is CASSLARTEAFF. The CDR3 DNA follows: TGTGCCAGCAGCTTAGCCCGCACTGAAGCTTTCTTT.

V and J are TRBV2 and TRBJ1-1; maybe TRBD1 (6 bases). Germline loops: CDR1 SNHLY, CDR2 FYNNEI. Trimming took off 5 bases at V and 4 bases at J, with 14 bases between the two ends. The CDR3 has 14 residues. In DNA, the CDR3 is TGTGCCAGCAGTCCACAGGGAGGAGGCACTGAAGCTTTCTTT. Translated, it gives CASSPQGGGTEAFF.

The chain combines TRBV19 with TRBJ2-5; 9 bases fit TRBD1. V was clipped by 3 bases and J by 5 bases; unmatched bases: 13. The V gene's germline CDR1 is LNHDA and CDR2 SQIVND (reference sequence). The CDR3 is made up of 17 amino acids. CDR3 DNA: TGTGCCAGTAGTATCTTAATCCCGGGACAGGGATCGGAGACCCAGTACTTC. It is translated as CASSILIPGQGSETQYF. Looking up the rest from reference TRBV19 and TRBJ2-5 gives the full variable domain: DGGITQSPKYLFRKEGQNVTLSCEQNLNHDAMYWYRQDPGQGLRLIYYSQIVNDFQKGDIAEGYSVSREKKESFPLTVTSAQKNPTAFYLCASSILIPGQGSETQYFGPGTRLLVL.

In nucleotides, the CDR3 is TGTGCCAGCAGTTATTCAAGGGTTTATGAAGCTTTCTTT. Translation: CASSYSRVYEAFF. The J gene is TRBJ1-1, the V gene TRBV6-5; D is undetermined. CDR3 length: 13 residues. From germline, CDR1 is MNHEY and CDR2 SVGAGI. The V and J ends lost 3 bases and 7 bases respectively, with 12 bases between them.

The chain employs TRBV4-2 and TRBJ2-5; 13 nucleotides line up with TRBD2. Germline trimming cut 1 base from V and 4 bases from J; bases unmatched to any gene: 3. CDR1 and CDR2 (germline): LGHNA, YNFKEQ. This CDR3 is built from 16 residues. The CDR3 sequence: CASSQVTSGGIETQYF. CDR3 bases: TGTGCCAGCAGCCAAGTGACTAGCGGGGGGATAGAGACCCAGTACTTC.

This rearrangement joins TRBV5-1 to TRBJ2-1, with D unresolved. The CDR3 runs 15 residues. Germline V lookup: CDR1 SGHRS, CDR2 YFSETQ. V dropped 2 bases and J dropped 1 base, with 10 bases sitting between them. The CDR3: CASSFALNSYNEQFF. In DNA form, the CDR3 reads TGCGCCAGCAGCTTCGCTCTGAATTCCTACAATGAGCAGTTCTTC.

Worth noting for this clone: In the same sample, other DNA sequences code for this CDR3. The rearrangement links TRBV5-1 to TRBJ2-5; D gene uncertain. The CDR3 covers 13 residues. Germline V gene sequence: CDR1 SGHRS, CDR2 YFSETQ. Between the trimmed V and J ends, which lost 4 bases and 2 bases, there was a span of 9 bases. The CDR3, as DNA: TGCGCCAGCAGCCCGACCCCTCAAGAGACCCAGTACTTC. This codes for CASSPTPQETQYF.

The V call is TRBV7-9, the J call TRBJ1-4, with 7 bases lining up with TRBD1. Germline assignment: CDR1 SEHNR and CDR2 FQNEAQ (reference sequence). This CDR3 is 16 amino acids long. The junction had 10 bases not matched to a gene; V was cut back by 5 bases and J by 4 bases. The CDR3 here is CASSVTGTEFNEKLFF. CDR3 sequence (DNA): TGTGCCAGCAGCGTGACCGGGACAGAGTTTAATGAAAAACTGTTTTTT.

The chain couples TRBV5-6 to TRBJ2-5; D remains ambiguous. CDR1 SGHDT and CDR2 YYEEEE come from the germline V gene. The CDR3 contains 15 residues. The V end was cut by 4 bases, the J end by 0 bases, with 13 bases between. The CDR3 region has the DNA TGTGCCAGCAGCCGGACCGGGCTACACCAAGAGACCCAGTACTTC. This encodes CASSRTGLHQETQYF.

On this clone itself: Other DNA sequences in this specimen translate into the identical CDR3. The chain employs TRBV30 and TRBJ2-3, with D hard to call. The germline V and J ends were trimmed by 5 bases and 2 bases, with 5 bases remaining between them. This CDR3 is built from 11 residues. The V gene's germline CDR1 is GTSNPN and CDR2 SVGIG (reference sequence). The DNA for the CDR3 is TGTGCCTGGGGATTCACAGATACGCAGTATTTT. Translation: CAWGFTDTQYF.

As for this clone: Other nucleotide sequences from this sample produce the same CDR3. The rearrangement uses TRBV5-6 and TRBJ2-1, with 8 bases aligning to TRBD2. The CDR3 spans 15 residues. Looked up from germline, CDR1 is SGHDT and CDR2 is YYEEEE. The V and J ends lost 4 bases and 4 bases, in that order; junction bases with no gene match: 7. CDR3: CASSPGTSVYNEQFF. The CDR3 coding sequence is TGTGCCAGCAGCCCCGGGACTAGTGTATACAATGAGCAGTTCTTC.

The rearrangement links TRBV30 to TRBJ2-3; 10 bases line up with TRBD2. V dropped 3 bases and J dropped 5; count of bases not matched to a gene: 5. Germline V CDR1 and CDR2: GTSNPN, SVGIG (reference sequence). This CDR3 contains 14 residues. CDR3 region: CAWRSGGAVDTQYF. The DNA for the CDR3 is TGTGCCTGGAGAAGCGGGGGGGCCGTAGATACGCAGTATTTT.

In its sample, this clone was seen once. The chain recombines TRBV28 with TRBJ2-7; D uncertain. This CDR3 contains 11 residues. V was clipped by 4 bases and J by 8 bases, with 9 bases between them. Germline CDR1 is MDHEN and CDR2 is SYDVKM. In DNA form, the CDR3 reads TGTGCCAGCAGTTCGCTGGAAAAGCAGTACTTC. Its protein is CASSSLEKQYF.

The chain carries TRBV28 and TRBJ2-5; D is ambiguous. From germline, CDR1 is MDHEN and CDR2 SYDVKM. The CDR3 is 15 residues long. V lost 2 bases and J lost 2, with 12 bases in between. CDR3 DNA: TGTGCCAGCAGTTTAATGGGCAGTTGGCAAGAGACCCAGTACTTC. Protein product: CASSLMGSWQETQYF.

V and J are TRBV6-4 and TRBJ1-2; D is ambiguous. Trimming took off 0 bases at V and 8 bases at J, with 10 bases between the two ends. Germline V gene data show CDR1 as MRHNA and CDR2 as SNTAGT. The CDR3 extends over 13 amino acids. This chain's CDR3 is CASSDSGFQGYTF. In nucleotides, the CDR3 is TGTGCCAGCAGTGACTCGGGGTTCCAGGGCTACACCTTC.

V usage is TRBV6-5 and J usage is TRBJ2-6; maybe TRBD1 (5 bases). Per germline, CDR1 MNHEY and CDR2 SVGAGI. The CDR3 is 16 residues long. The V and J ends lost 2 bases and 0 bases respectively, with 8 bases between them. CDR3 in amino acids: CASSYDSRSGANVLTF. CDR3 DNA: TGTGCCAGCAGTTACGACAGCCGCTCTGGGGCCAACGTCCTGACTTTC.

Of note for this clone: This sample also contains other DNA sequences that code for the same CDR3. This chain joins TRBV5-1 and TRBJ2-3, with D possibly TRBD1 on 5 matching bases. The length of the CDR3 is 15 residues. The germline V gene encodes CDR1 SGHRS and CDR2 YFSETQ. V lost 2 bases and J lost 0, with 10 bases in between. As DNA, the CDR3 is TGCGCCAGCAGCTTACAGGAGCCTAGCACAGATACGCAGTATTTT. This translates into CASSLQEPSTDTQYF.

As regards this clone: The sample carries other DNA sequences with the same CDR3. The chain has TRBV9 and TRBJ2-7, with a weak D call TRBD2 (5 bases). The CDR3 has 14 residues. With 1 base removed from V and 2 bases from J, the gap between germline ends came to 10 bases. Germline lookup yields CDR1 SGDLS and CDR2 YYNGEE. CDR3 residues: CASSVSGTTYEQYF. As DNA, the CDR3 is TGTGCCAGCAGCGTAAGCGGAACTACCTACGAGCAGTACTTC.

J is TRBJ1-5 and V is TRBV19; tentative D call: TRBD1 (5 bases). Germline V gene lookup returns CDR1 LNHDA and CDR2 SQIVND (reference sequence). Trimming left V 1 base short and J 2 bases short, with 9 bases between. This CDR3 region has 15 residues. The CDR3 region is CASSIAGTGNQPQHF. The DNA of the CDR3 is TGTGCCAGTAGTATAGCGGGGACGGGCAATCAGCCCCAGCATTTT.

On this clone itself: The same CDR3 can be traced to other DNA sequences in this sample. This chain uses TRBV7-9 with TRBJ1-1; D unclear. Germline V lookup: CDR1 SEHNR, CDR2 FQNEAQ (reference sequence). Trimming took 5 bases from V and 1 from J, leaving 8 bases between them. The CDR3 is 13 residues long. The chain's CDR3 is CASSLTENTEAFF. The CDR3 region has the DNA TGTGCCAGCAGCCTGACTGAGAACACTGAAGCTTTCTTT.

The chain has TRBV18 and TRBJ2-2; tentatively, D is TRBD1 (7 bases). Deletions cut 8 bases from V and 1 base from J, with 20 bases between. CDR1 and CDR2 (germline): KGHSH, LQKENI. The CDR3 covers 17 residues. The CDR3 DNA reads TGTGCCAGCGCGCGACAGGGAGGTGCTGAGAACACCGGGGAGCTGTTTTTT. It codes for CASARQGGAENTGELFF.

The chain carries TRBV6-1 and TRBJ2-1; 7 bases map to TRBD1. Germline values: CDR1 MNHNS, CDR2 SASEGT. This CDR3 contains 15 residues. V shed 6 bases, J shed 3 bases, and the junction held 8 bases outside the gene matches. CDR3 nucleotide sequence: TGTGCCAGCAGGAATACAGGGGTGGGCTACAATGAGCAGTTCTTC. Residues: CASRNTGVGYNEQFF.

The V gene is TRBV19, the J gene TRBJ2-3; D call uncertain. The CDR3 spans 13 residues. The germline gives CDR1 LNHDA, CDR2 SQIVND (reference sequence). V was shortened by 3 bases and J by 8 bases, with 12 bases between the two germline ends. The CDR3 loop reads CASSIRDASTQYF. The DNA of the CDR3 is TGTGCCAGTAGTATCCGAGACGCAAGTACGCAGTATTTT.

As to this clone: Other nucleotide sequences in the sample specify the same CDR3. The chain links TRBV5-1 to TRBJ1-1; D possibly corresponds to TRBD1 (5 bases). Trimming removed 0 bases at V and 1 base at J, with 10 bases between. The CDR3 contains 15 residues. CDR1 is SGHRS and CDR2 is YFSETQ in the germline V gene. The CDR3 DNA is TGCGCCAGCAGCTTGGGCGCAGGGACGAACACTGAAGCTTTCTTT. This gives the protein CASSLGAGTNTEAFF.